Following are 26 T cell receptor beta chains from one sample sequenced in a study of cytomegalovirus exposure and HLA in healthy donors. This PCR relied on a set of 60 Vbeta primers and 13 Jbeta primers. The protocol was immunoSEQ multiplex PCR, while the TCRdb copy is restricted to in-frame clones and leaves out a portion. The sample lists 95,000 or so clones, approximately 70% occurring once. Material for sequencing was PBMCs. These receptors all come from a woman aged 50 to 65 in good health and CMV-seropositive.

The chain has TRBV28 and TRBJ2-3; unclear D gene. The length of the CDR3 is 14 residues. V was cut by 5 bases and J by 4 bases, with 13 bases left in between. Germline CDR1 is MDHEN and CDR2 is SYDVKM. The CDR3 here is CASSARPRSDTQYF. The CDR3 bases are TGTGCCAGCAGTGCGCGTCCGAGGTCAGATACGCAGTATTTT. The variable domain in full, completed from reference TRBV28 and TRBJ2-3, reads DVKVTQSSRYLVKRTGEKVFLECVQDMDHENMFWYRQDPGLGLRLIYFSYDVKMKEKGDIPEGYSVSREKKERFSLILESASTNQTSMYLCASSARPRSDTQYFGPGTRLTVL.

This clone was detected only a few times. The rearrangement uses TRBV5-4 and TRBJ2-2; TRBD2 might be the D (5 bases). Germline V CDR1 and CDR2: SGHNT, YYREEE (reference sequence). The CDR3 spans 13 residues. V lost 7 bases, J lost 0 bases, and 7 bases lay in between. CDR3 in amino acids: CASVGANTGELFF. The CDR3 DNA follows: TGTGCCAGCGTGGGAGCGAACACCGGGGAGCTGTTTTTT.

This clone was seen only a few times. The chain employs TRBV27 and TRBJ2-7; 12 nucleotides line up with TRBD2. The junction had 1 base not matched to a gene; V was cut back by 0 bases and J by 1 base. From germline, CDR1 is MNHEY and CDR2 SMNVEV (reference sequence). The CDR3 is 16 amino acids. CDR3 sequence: CASSLSGLAGSYEQYF. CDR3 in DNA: TGTGCCAGCAGTTTATCTGGACTAGCGGGATCCTACGAGCAGTACTTC.

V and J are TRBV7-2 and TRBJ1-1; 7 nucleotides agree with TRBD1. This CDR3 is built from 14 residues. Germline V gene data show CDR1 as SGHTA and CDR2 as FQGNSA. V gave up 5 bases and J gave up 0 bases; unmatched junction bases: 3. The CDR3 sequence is CASSTGTVNTEAFF. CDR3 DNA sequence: TGTGCCAGCAGCACCGGGACAGTGAACACTGAAGCTTTCTTT.

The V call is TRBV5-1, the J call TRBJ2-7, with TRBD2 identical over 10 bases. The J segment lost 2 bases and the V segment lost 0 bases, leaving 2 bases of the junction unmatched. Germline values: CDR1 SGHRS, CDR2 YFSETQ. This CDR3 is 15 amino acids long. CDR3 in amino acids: CASSLGLAGAYEQYF. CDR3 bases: TGCGCCAGCAGCTTGGGACTAGCGGGTGCCTACGAGCAGTACTTC.

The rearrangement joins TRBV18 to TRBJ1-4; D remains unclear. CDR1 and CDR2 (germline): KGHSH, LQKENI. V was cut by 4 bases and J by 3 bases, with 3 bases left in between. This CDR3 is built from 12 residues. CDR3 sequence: CASSRPNEKLFF. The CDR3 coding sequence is TGTGCCAGCTCACGGCCTAATGAAAAACTGTTTTTT.

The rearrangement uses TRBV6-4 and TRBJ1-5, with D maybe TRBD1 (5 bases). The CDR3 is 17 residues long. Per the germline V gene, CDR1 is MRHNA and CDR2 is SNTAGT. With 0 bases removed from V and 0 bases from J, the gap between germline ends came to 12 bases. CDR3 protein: CASSDSSPGYSNQPQHF. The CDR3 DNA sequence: TGTGCCAGCAGTGACTCGAGTCCAGGGTATAGCAATCAGCCCCAGCATTTT.

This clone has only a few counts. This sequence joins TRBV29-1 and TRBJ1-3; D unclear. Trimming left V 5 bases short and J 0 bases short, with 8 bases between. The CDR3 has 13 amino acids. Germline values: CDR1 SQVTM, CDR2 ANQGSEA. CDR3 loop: CSVTSSSGNTIYF. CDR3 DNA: TGCAGCGTTACATCCAGCTCTGGAAACACCATATATTTT.

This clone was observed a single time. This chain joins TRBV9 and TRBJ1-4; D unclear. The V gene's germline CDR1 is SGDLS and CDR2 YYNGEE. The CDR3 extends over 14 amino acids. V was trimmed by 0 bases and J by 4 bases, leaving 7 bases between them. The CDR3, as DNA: TGTGCCAGCAGCGTAGGCCCGGGTAATGAAAAACTGTTTTTT. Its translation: CASSVGPGNEKLFF.

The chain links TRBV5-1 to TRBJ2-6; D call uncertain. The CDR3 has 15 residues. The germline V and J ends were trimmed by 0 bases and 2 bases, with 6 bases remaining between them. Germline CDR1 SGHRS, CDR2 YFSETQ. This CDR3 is CASSLGSAGANVLTF. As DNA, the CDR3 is TGCGCCAGCAGCTTGGGATCGGCTGGGGCCAACGTCCTGACTTTC.

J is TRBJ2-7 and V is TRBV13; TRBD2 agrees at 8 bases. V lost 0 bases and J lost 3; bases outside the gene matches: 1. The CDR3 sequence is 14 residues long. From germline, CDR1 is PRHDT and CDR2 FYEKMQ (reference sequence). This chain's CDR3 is CASSLGRGGYEQYF. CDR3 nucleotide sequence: TGTGCCAGCAGCTTAGGCCGGGGGGGCTACGAGCAGTACTTC.

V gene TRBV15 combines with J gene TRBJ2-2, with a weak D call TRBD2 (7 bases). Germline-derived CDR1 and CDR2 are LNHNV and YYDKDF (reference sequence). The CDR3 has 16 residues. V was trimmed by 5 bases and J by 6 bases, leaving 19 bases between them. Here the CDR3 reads CATSAAGRGEPGELFF. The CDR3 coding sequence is TGTGCCACCAGCGCGGCGGGGAGGGGGGAACCCGGGGAGCTGTTTTTT.

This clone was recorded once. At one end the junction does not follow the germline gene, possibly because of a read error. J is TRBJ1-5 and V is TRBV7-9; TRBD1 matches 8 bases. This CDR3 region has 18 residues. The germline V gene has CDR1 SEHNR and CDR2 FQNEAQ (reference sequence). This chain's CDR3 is CSSSLRNSGDRHNQPQHF. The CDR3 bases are TGTTCCAGCAGCTTACGGAACTCTGGGGACAGGCACAATCAGCCCCAGCATTTT.

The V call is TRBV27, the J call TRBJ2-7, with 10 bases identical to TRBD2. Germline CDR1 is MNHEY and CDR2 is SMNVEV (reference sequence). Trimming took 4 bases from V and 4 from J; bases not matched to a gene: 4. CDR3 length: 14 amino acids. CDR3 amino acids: CASSSSGSRYEQYF. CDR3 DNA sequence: TGTGCCAGCAGTTCTAGCGGGAGTCGGTACGAGCAGTACTTC.

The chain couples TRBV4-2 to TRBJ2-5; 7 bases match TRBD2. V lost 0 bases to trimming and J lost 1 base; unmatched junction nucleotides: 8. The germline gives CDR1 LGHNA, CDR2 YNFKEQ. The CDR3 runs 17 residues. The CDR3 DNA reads TGTGCCAGCAGCCAAGAACCGGCGGGAGCTTTCCAAGAGACCCAGTACTTC. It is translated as CASSQEPAGAFQETQYF.

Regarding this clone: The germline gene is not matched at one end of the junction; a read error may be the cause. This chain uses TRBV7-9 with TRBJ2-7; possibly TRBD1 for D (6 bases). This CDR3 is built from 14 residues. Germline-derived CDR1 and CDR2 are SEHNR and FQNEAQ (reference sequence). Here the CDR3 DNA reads TGTTCCAGCAAGTCTCGGACAGAAAACTACGAGCAGTACTTC. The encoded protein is CSSKSRTENYEQYF. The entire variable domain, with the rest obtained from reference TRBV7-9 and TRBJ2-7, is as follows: DTGVSQNPRHKITKRGQNVTFRCDPISEHNRLYWYRQTLGQGPEFLTYFQNEAQLEKSRLLSDRFSAERPKGSFSTLEIQRTEQGDSAMYLCSSKSRTENYEQYFGPGTRLTVT.

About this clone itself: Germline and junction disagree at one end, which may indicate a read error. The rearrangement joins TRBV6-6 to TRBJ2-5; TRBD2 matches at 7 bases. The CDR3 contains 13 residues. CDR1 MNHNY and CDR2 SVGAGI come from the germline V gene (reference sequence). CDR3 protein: CASSYTPRAGVHF. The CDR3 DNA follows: TGTGCCAGCAGTTACACCCCACGTGCGGGAGTACACTTC.

The CDR3 bases are TGTGCCAGCAGCCCCCGCAGGTTCTCCTACGAGCAGTACTTC. The encoded protein is CASSPRRFSYEQYF. The chain joins TRBV11-1 to TRBJ2-7, with no clear D. The V end was cut by 5 bases, the J end by 0 bases, with 11 bases between. CDR1 SGHAT and CDR2 FQDESV come from the germline V gene (reference sequence). The CDR3 is made up of 14 amino acids.

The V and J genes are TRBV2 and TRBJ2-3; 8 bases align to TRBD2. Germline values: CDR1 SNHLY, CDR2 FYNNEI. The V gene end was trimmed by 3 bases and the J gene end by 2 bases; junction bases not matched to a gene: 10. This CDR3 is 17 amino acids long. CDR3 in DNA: TGTGCCAGCAGTGATCGGGGGTTAGCGGGAAACACAGATACGCAGTATTTT. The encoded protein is CASSDRGLAGNTDTQYF.

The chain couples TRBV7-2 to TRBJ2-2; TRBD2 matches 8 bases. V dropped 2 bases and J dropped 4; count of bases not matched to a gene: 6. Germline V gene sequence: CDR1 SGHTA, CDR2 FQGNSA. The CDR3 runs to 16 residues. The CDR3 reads CASSLRREVRTGELFF. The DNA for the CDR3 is TGTGCCAGCAGCTTAAGGCGGGAGGTACGCACCGGGGAGCTGTTTTTT.

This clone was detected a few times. The CDR3 bases are TGCAGCGTTGGACAGGGGAATTGGGGAGATACGCAGTATTTT. As protein: CSVGQGNWGDTQYF. The chain carries TRBV29-1 and TRBJ2-3; TRBD1 aligns across 8 bases. With V trimmed by 4 bases and J by 5 bases, 8 bases remained unmatched. The CDR3 has 14 amino acids. Germline values: CDR1 SQVTM, CDR2 ANQGSEA.

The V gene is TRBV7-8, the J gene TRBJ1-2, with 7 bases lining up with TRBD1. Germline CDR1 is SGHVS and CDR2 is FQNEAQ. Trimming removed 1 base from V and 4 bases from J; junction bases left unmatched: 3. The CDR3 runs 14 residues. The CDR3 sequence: CASSLETGIYGYTF. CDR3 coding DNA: TGTGCCAGCAGCTTAGAGACAGGGATCTATGGCTACACCTTC.

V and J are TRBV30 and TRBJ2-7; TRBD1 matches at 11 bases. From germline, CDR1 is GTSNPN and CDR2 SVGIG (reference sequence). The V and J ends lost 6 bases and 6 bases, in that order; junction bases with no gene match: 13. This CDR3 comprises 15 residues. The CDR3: CACPSEGQGAREQYF. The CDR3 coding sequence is TGTGCCTGCCCATCCGAAGGACAGGGGGCTCGCGAGCAGTACTTC.

The CDR3 region is CASSVKSGPYTEAFF. The CDR3 bases are TGTGCCAGCAGCGTTAAGAGTGGGCCCTACACTGAAGCTTTCTTT. J is TRBJ1-1 and V is TRBV9; D not resolved. With 2 bases removed from V and 3 bases from J, the gap between germline ends came to 14 bases. The CDR3 covers 15 residues. The V gene's germline CDR1 is SGDLS and CDR2 YYNGEE. The full variable domain, its missing parts supplied by reference TRBV9 and TRBJ1-1, is DSGVTQTPKHLITATGQRVTLRCSPRSGDLSVYWYQQSLDQGLQFLIQYYNGEERAKGNILERFSAQQFPDLHSELNLSSLELGDSALYFCASSVKSGPYTEAFFGQGTRLTVV.

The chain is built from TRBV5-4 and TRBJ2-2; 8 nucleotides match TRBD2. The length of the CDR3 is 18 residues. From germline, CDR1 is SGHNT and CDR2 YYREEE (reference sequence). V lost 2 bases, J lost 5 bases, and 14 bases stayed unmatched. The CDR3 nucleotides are TGTGCCAGCAGCTTACCCATTAAAGGGACGGGAGGGACCGGGGAGCTGTTTTTT. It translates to CASSLPIKGTGGTGELFF.

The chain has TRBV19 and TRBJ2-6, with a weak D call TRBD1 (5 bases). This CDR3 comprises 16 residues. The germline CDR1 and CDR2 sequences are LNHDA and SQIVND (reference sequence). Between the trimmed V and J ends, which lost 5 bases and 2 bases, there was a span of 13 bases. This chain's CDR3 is CASSAGNLPGANVLTF. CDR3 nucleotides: TGTGCCAGTAGTGCAGGGAACCTCCCTGGGGCCAACGTCCTGACTTTC.